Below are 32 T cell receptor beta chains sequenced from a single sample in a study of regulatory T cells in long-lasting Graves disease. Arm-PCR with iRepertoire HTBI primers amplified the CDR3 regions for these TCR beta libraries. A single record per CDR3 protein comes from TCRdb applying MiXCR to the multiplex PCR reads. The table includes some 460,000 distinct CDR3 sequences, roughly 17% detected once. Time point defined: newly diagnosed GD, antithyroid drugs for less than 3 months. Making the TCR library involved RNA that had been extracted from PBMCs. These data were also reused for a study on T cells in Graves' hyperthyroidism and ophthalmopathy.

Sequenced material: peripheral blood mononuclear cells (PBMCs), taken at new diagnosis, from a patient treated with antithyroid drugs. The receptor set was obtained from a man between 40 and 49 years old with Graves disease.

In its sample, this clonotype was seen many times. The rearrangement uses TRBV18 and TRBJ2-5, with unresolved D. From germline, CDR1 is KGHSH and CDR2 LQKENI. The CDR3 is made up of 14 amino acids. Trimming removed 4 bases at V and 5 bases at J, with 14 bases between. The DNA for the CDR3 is TGTGCCAGCTCACGTGACATAAGAGGCGAGACCCAGTACTTC. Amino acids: CASSRDIRGETQYF.

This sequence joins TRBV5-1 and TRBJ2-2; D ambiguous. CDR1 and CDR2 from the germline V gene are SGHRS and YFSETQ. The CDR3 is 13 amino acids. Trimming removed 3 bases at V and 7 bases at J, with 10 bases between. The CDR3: CASSYYNGGELFF. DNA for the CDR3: TGCGCCAGCAGCTATTACAACGGCGGGGAGCTGTTTTTT.

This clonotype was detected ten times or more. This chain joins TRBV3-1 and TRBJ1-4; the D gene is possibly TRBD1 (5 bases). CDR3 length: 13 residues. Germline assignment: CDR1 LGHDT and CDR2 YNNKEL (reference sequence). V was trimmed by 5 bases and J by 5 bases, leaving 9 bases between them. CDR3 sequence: CASSDSVNEKLFF. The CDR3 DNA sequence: TGTGCCAGCAGCGACAGTGTCAATGAAAAACTGTTTTTT.

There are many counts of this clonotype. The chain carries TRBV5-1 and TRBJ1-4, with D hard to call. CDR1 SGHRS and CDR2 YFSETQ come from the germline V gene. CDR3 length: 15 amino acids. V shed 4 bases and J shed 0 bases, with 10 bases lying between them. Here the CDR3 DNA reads TGCGCCAGCAGCGACACAAGTGCAACTAATGAAAAACTGTTTTTT. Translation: CASSDTSATNEKLFF.

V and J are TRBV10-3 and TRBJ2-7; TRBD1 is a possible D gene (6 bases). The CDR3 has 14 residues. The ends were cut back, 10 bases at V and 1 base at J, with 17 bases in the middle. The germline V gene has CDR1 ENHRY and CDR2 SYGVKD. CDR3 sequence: CATRPSQGSYEQYF. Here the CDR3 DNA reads TGTGCCACAAGACCAAGCCAGGGGTCCTACGAGCAGTACTTC.

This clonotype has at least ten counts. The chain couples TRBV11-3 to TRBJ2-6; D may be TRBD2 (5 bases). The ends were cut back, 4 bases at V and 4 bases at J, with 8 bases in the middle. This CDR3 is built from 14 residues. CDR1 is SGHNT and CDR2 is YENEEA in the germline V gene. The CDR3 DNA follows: TGTGCCAGCAGCTCGGGGTGGGGGGCCAACGTCCTGACTTTC. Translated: CASSSGWGANVLTF.

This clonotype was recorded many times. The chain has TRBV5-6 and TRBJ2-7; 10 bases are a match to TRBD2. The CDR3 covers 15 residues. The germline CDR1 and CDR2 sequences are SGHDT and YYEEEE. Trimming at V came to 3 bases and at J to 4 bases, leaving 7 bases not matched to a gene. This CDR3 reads CASSWGGLAVYEQYF. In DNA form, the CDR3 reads TGTGCCAGCAGCTGGGGTGGACTAGCGGTTTACGAGCAGTACTTC.

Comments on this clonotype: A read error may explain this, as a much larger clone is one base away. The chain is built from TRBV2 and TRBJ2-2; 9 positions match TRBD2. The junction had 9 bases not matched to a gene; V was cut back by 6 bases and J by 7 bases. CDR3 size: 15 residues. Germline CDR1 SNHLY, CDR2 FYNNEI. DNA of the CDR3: TGTGCCAGCAGAGCCACCGTGACTAGCGGCGGGGAGCTGTTTTTT. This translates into CASRATVTSGGELFF.

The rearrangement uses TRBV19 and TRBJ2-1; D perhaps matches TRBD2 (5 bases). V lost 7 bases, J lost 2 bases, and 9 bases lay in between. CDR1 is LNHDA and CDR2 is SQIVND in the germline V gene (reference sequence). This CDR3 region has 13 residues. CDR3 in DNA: TGTGCCAGTACCATAGCGACCTACAATGAGCAGTTCTTC. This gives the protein CASTIATYNEQFF.

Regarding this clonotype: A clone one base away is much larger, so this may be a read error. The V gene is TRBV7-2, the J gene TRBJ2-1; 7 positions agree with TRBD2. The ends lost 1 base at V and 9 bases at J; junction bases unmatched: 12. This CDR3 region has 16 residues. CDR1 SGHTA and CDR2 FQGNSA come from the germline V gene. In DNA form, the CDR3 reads TGTGCCAGCAGCTTAGTATCGCTAGCGGAAGCAAGTGAGCAGTTCTTC. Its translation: CASSLVSLAEASEQFF.

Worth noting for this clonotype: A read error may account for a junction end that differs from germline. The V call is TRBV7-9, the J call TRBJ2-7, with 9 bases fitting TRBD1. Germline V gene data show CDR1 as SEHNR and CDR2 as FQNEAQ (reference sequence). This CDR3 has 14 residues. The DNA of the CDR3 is TGTGCCGGCAGCCGACCGGGGGACAGGGATCTTCCTTACTTC. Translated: CAGSRPGDRDLPYF.

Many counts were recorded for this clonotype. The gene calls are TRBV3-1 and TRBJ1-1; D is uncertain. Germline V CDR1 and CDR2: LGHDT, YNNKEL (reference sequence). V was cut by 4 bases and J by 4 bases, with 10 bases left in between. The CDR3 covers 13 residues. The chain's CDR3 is CASSRGSGTEAFF. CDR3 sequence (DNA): TGTGCCAGCAGCCGTGGGTCTGGCACTGAAGCTTTCTTT.

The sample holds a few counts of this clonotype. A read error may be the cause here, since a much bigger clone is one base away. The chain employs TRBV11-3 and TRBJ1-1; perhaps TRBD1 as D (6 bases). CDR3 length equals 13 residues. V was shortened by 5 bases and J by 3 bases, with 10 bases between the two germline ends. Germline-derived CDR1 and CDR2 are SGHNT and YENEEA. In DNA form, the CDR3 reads TGTGCCAGCAGCCCCGCAGGGGACACTGAAGCTTTCTTT. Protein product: CASSPAGDTEAFF.

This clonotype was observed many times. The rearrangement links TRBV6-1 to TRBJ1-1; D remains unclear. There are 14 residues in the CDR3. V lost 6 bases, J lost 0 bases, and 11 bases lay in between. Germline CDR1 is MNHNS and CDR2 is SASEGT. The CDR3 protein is CASSPPNMNTEAFF. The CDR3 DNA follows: TGTGCCAGCAGCCCCCCTAATATGAACACTGAAGCTTTCTTT.

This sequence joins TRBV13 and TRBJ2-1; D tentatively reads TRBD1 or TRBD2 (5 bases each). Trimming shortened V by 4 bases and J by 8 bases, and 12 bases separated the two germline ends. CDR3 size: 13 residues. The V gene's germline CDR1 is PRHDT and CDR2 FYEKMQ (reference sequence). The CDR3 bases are TGTGCCAGCAGCTCTCAGGGACCCCATGAGCAGTTCTTC. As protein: CASSSQGPHEQFF.

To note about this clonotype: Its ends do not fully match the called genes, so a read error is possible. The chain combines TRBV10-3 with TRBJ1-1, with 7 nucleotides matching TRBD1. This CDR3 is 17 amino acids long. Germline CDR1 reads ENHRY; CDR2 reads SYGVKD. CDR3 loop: CATSELPGGAMNTEAFF. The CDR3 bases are TGTGCCACCAGTGAGTTACCAGGGGGGGCAATGAACACTGAAGCTTTCTTT.

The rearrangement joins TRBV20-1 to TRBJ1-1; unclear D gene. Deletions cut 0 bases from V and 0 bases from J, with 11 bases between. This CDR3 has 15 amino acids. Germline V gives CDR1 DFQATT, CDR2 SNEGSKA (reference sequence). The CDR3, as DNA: TGCAGTGCTAGAGATTTAAACAGCTTGAACACTGAAGCTTTCTTT. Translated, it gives CSARDLNSLNTEAFF.

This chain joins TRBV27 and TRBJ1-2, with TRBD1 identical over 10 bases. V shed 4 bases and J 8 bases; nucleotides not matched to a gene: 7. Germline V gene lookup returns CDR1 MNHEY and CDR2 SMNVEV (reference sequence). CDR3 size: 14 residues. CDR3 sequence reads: CASSSRQGADGYTF. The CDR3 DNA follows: TGTGCCAGCAGTTCCCGACAGGGGGCGGACGGCTACACCTTC.

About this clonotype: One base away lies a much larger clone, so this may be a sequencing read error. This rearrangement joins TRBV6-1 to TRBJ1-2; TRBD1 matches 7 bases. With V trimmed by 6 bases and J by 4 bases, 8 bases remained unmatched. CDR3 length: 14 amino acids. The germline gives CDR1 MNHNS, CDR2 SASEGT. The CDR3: CASRVQGQTYGYTF. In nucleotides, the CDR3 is TGTGCCAGCAGGGTCCAGGGACAGACCTATGGCTACACCTTC.

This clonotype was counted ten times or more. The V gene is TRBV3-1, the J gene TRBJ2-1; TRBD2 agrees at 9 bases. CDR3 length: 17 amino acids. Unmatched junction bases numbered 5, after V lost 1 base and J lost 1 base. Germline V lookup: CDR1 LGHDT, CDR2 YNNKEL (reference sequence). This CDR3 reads CASSQVAGGPSYNEQFF. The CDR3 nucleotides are TGTGCCAGCAGCCAAGTTGCGGGAGGGCCTTCCTACAATGAGCAGTTCTTC.

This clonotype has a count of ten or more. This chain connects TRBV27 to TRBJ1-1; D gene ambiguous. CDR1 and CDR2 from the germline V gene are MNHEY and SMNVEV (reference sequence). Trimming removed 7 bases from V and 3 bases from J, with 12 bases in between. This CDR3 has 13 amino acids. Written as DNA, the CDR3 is TGTGCCAGCAACGCCCGGCGGGACACTGAAGCTTTCTTT. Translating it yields CASNARRDTEAFF.

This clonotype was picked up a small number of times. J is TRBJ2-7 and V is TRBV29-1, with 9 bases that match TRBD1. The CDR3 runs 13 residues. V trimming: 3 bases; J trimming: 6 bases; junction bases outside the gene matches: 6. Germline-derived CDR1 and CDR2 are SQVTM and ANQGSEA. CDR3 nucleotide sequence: TGCAGCGTTGACGGGACAGGGTTTGGCGAGCAGTACTTC. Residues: CSVDGTGFGEQYF.

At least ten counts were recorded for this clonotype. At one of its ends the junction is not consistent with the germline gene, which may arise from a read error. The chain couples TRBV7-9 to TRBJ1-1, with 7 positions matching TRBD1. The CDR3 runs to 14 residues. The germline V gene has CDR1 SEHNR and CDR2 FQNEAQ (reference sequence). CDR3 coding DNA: TGCGCCAGCAGCCCCGGGACAGCGAACACTGAAGCTTTCTTT. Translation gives CASSPGTANTEAFF. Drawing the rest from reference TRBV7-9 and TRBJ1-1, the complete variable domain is DTGVSQNPRHKITKRGQNVTFRCDPISEHNRLYWYRQTLGQGPEFLTYFQNEAQLEKSRLLSDRFSAERPKGSFSTLEIQRTEQGDSAMYLCASSPGTANTEAFFGQGTRLTVV.

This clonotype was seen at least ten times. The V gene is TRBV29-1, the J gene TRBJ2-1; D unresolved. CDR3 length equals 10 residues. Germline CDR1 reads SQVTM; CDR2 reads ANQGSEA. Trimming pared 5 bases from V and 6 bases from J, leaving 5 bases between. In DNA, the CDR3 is TGCAGCGTTTCGGGCAATGAGCAGTTCTTC. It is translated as CSVSGNEQFF.

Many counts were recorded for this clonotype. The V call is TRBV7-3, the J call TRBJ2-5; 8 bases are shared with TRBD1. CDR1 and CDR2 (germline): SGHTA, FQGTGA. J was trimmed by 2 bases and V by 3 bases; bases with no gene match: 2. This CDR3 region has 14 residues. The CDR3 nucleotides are TGTGCCAGCAGCTTTACAGGGGGTCAAGAGACCCAGTACTTC. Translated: CASSFTGGQETQYF.

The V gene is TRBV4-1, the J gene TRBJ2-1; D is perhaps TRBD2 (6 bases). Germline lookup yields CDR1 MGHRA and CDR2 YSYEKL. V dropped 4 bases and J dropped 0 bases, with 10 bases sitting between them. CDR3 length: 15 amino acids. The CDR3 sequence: CASSRGVFSYNEQFF. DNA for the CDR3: TGCGCCAGCAGCCGGGGGGTTTTCTCCTACAATGAGCAGTTCTTC.

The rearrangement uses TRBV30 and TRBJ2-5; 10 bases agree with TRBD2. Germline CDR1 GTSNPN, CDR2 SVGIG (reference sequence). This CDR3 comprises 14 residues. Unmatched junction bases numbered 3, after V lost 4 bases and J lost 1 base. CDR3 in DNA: TGTGCCTGGATTCTAGCGGGAGCCCAAGAGACCCAGTACTTC. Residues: CAWILAGAQETQYF.

This CDR3 reads CSGEGGGRTDTQYF. CDR3 DNA sequence: TGCAGCGGGGAGGGCGGGGGCCGCACAGATACGCAGTATTTT. V and J are TRBV29-1 and TRBJ2-3, with D maybe TRBD2 (7 bases). Germline assignment: CDR1 SQVTM and CDR2 ANQGSEA. The CDR3 is made up of 14 amino acids. The V end was cut by 7 bases, the J end by 1 base, with 15 bases between.

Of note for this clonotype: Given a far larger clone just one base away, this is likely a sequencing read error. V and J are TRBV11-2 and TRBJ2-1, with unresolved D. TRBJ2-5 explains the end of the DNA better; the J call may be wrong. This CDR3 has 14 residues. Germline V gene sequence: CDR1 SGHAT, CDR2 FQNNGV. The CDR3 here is CVSSLVQLQETQYF. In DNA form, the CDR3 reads TGTGTCAGCAGCTTAGTTCAGCTACAAGAGACCCAGTACTTC.

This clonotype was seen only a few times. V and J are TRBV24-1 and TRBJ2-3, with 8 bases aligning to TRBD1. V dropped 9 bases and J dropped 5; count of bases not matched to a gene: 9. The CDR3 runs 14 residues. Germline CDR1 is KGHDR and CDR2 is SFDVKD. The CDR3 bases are TGTGCCACCGGAGCTGCAGGGGGCAAAGATACGCAGTATTTT. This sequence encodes CATGAAGGKDTQYF.

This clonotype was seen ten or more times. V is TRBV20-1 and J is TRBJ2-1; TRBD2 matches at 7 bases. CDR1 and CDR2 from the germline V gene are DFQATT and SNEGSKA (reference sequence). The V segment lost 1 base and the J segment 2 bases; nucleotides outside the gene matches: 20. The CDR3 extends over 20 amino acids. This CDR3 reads CSARVMGALVAGVAYNEQFF. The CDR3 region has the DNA TGCAGTGCTAGAGTTATGGGAGCTTTAGTTGCGGGAGTGGCCTACAATGAGCAGTTCTTC.

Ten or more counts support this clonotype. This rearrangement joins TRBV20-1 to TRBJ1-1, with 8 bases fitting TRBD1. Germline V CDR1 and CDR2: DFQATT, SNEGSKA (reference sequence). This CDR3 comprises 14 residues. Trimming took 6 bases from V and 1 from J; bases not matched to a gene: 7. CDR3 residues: CSATGTGRNTEAFF. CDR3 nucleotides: TGCAGTGCAACCGGGACAGGAAGGAACACTGAAGCTTTCTTT.